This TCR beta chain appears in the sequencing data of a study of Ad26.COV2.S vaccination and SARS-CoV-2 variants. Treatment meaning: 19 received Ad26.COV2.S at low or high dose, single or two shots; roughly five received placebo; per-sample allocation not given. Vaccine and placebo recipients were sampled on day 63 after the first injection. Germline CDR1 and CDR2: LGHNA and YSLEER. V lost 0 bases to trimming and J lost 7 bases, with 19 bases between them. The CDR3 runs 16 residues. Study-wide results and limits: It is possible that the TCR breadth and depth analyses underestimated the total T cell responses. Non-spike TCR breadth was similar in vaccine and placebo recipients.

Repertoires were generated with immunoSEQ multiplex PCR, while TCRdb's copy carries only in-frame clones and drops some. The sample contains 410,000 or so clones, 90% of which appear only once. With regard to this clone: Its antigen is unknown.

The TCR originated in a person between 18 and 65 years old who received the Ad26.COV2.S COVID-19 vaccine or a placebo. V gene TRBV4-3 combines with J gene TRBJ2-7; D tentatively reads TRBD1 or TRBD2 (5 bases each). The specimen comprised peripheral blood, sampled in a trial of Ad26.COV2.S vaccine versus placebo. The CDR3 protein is CASSQDLREPPREQYF. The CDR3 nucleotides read TGCGCCAGCAGCCAAGATCTCAGGGAGCCCCCGCGGGAGCAGTACTTC.